This TCR beta chain derives from a study of Graves' ophthalmopathy and Graves' hyperthyroidism. The CDR3 sequence is 14 residues long. V was clipped by 5 bases and J by 4 bases, with 14 bases between them. Germline V gene lookup returns CDR1 SNHLY and CDR2 FYNNEI. RNA transcripts were the template, and TCR beta CDR3 regions were amplified from them. First-round RT-PCR employed HTBI primers, with a second-round multiplex PCR after it. MiXCR, applied by TCRdb to the multiplex PCR reads, yields one record per CDR3 protein. The sample contains about 500,000 distinct CDR3 sequences, less than 45% of which appear only once. This clonotype was found many times.

This clonotype was obtained from an adult man with Graves' hyperthyroidism. The sequenced sample consisted of peripheral blood or thyroid tissue (not recorded which). The genes are TRBV2 and TRBJ1-1; TRBD1 might be the D (5 bases). In DNA form, the CDR3 reads TGTGCCAGCAGTCCCGCTTTGAGGGGCACTGAAGCTTTCTTT. Translating it yields CASSPALRGTEAFF.